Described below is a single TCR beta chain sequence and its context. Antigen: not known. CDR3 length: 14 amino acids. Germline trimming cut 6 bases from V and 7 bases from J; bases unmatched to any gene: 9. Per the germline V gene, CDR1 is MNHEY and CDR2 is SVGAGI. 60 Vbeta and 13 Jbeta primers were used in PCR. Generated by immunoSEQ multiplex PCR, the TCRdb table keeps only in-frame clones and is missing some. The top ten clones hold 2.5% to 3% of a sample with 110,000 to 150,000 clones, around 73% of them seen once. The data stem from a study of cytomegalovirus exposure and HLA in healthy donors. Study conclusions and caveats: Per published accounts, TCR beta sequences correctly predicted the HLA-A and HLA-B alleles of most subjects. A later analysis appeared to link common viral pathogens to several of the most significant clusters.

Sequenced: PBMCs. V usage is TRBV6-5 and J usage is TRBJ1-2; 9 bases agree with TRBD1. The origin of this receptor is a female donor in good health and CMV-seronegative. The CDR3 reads CASRPPYRGLGYTF. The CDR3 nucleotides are TGTGCCAGCAGGCCTCCCTACAGGGGGCTTGGCTACACCTTC.